The entry that follows covers one T cell receptor (beta chain) sequence. These data belong to a study of blood T cell repertoires in COVID-19. Study at large: Collection of acute and convalescent COVID-19 samples took place in the United States, Italy and Spain. From T cells, B-cell-depleted T cells, or PBMCs came the material, which was cDNA or gDNA.

Trimming took 6 bases from V and 1 from J, leaving 15 bases between them. CDR1 and CDR2 from the germline V gene are MDHEN and SYDVKM. This CDR3 is 15 amino acids long. Authors' data handling: Estimates of nucleated cell counts were drawn from the amplification of reference gene primers. Method: immunoSEQ multiplex PCR; TCRdb's copy keeps in-frame clones and lacks some. The V and J calls and clone size were taken over from that table, and D and trimming were inferred from the DNA. The sample lists 140,000 to 150,000 clones, around nine tenths occurring once. The chain is built from TRBV28 and TRBJ1-1; no clear D gene. Input material: peripheral blood. The sequence came from a woman aged 50 to 65 with active or convalescent COVID-19. The CDR3 spells CASRLVRGKNTEAFF. The CDR3 nucleotides are TGTGCCAGCAGATTAGTCCGGGGTAAGAACACTGAAGCTTTCTTT.